This T cell receptor (beta chain) was recovered during a study of T cell repertoires in cytomegalovirus infection. The germline V gene encodes CDR1 SNHLY and CDR2 FYNNEI. V dropped 1 base and J dropped 8; count of bases not matched to a gene: 5. The CDR3 is 15 amino acids. TCRdb re-analysed the reads in MiXCR, keeping a single row per CDR3 protein. The sample records nearly 700,000 distinct CDR3 sequences, around 31% being singletons. This clonotype was seen more than once but under ten times. No antigen is known for it. Findings and limits, study-wide: Dominating the ex vivo response were HLA-C-restricted CMV-specific TCR beta clonotypes.

This sequence was found in a human donor in good health (CMV status not recorded). Some clones in this sample may be carry-over from other donors' samples. The sample here was cultured PBMCs, taken from culture after CMV antigen stimulation. The genes are TRBV2 and TRBJ1-4; 9 positions match TRBD1. The CDR3 protein is CASSEGGTGKEKLFF. The CDR3 DNA is TGTGCCAGCAGTGAAGGCGGGACAGGGAAAGAAAAACTGTTTTTT.